A selection of T cell receptor beta chains follows, all from one sample in a study of blood T cell repertoires in COVID-19. Assay: immunoSEQ multiplex PCR; the TCRdb copy retains only in-frame clones and omits some. The repertoire includes some 80,000 clones, just under 85% of them detected once, and 15% to 20% sits in the top ten. The sample comprised peripheral blood. These receptors came from an elderly man with active or convalescent COVID-19. CDR3s include the opening cysteine and the closing phenylalanine or tryptophan. Some rows mark clone size as missing; the rest say once, few, many or name a class of expanded clone.

TRBV5-1	13	few	CASSLQGGHGYTF
TRBV27	18	-	CASSPWGQGAQTGNTIYF
TRBV7-6	16	-	CASSSGASGGSGELFF
TRBV3-1/TRBV3-2	13	-	CASSRTSGETQYF
TRBV24-1	14	once	CATGQGPTNGPQHF
TRBV2	16	-	CASSPGGSGSTDTQYF
TRBV5-1	15	-	CASSLDGGTRNEQFF
TRBV28	11	-	CAGAGNYGYTF
TRBV20-1	11	-	CSAVGQGRVTF
TRBV2	13	-	CASSTGDPETQYF
TRBV6-5	13	once	CASKSTGFTEAFF
TRBV18	14	-	CASSPPGPGIEAFF
TRBV5-6	17	once	CASSLQYRGPYNSPLHF
TRBV18	16	-	CASSPPQGKAGNTIYF
TRBV5-1	16	-	CASSTRTGNSYNEQFF